The entry below gives a single T cell receptor (beta chain) sequence along with its context. Its antigen is still unknown. The data were taken from a study of CD8 T cells in ankylosing spondylitis. Germline assignment: CDR1 SGHTA and CDR2 FQGNSA. The CDR3 covers 15 residues. V was trimmed by 1 base and J by 1 base, leaving 11 bases between them. Findings and limits, study-wide: The study identified a TCR beta motif of several highly homologous variants that appeared characteristic of ankylosing spondylitis blood. The authors found the disease-linked clones to be CD8+ and relatively rare in peripheral blood. Earlier literature documents some of the motif variants in reactive arthritis synovial fluid and blood. Disease-linked clones reportedly showed significant enrichment in matched ankylosing spondylitis synovial fluid.

TCR beta libraries were made by quantitative 5'-RACE with molecular barcodes. TCRdb passed the 5' RACE reads through MiXCR, listing each CDR3 protein once. The repertoire holds more than 650,000 distinct CDR3 sequences, with approximately 12% as singletons. The sequenced sample was blood, either unsorted or a sorted T cell fraction (not recorded which). The TCR sequence derives from a male donor with ankylosing spondylitis. This chain links TRBV7-2 with TRBJ2-7, with a tentative D call TRBD2 (6 bases). CDR3 sequence: CASSLGGDFSYEQYF. The DNA for the CDR3 is TGTGCCAGCAGCTTAGGGGGGGATTTTTCCTACGAGCAGTACTTC.